This passage covers 22 T cell receptor beta chains from one sample sequenced in a study of early T cells in non-severe SARS-CoV-2 infection. TCRdb reprocessed the 5' RACE reads with MiXCR, giving one entry per CDR3 protein. The sample lists fewer than 85,000 distinct CDR3 sequences, more than 12% occurring once. Sequencing used whole blood, obtained at baseline. All receptors derive from an adult who was a healthcare worker with PCR-confirmed SARS-CoV-2 infection or an uninfected control (not recorded which).

There are many counts of this clonotype. V and J are TRBV18 and TRBJ1-6; D perhaps matches TRBD1 (5 bases). Germline CDR1 reads KGHSH; CDR2 reads LQKENI. The V end lost 2 bases, the J end lost 7 bases, and 9 bases lay between the germline ends. CDR3 length equals 14 residues. The CDR3, as DNA: TGTGCCAGCTCACCAGAGACAGCAAATTCACCCCTCCACTTT. This translates into CASSPETANSPLHF. The full variable domain, with the rest looked up from reference TRBV18 and TRBJ1-6, is NAGVMQNPRHLVRRRGQEARLRCSPMKGHSHVYWYRQLPEEGLKFMVYLQKENIIDESGMPKERFSAEFPKEGPSILRIQQVVRGDSAAYFCASSPETANSPLHFGNGTRLTVT.

The J gene is TRBJ2-5, the V gene TRBV7-2; tentatively, D is TRBD1 (5 bases). Trimming removed 6 bases at V and 5 bases at J, with 16 bases between. Germline lookup yields CDR1 SGHTA and CDR2 FQGNSA. This CDR3 has 14 amino acids. CDR3 coding DNA: TGTGCCAGCAGATTCGACTTTTCAGGGGAGACCCAGTACTTC. It codes for CASRFDFSGETQYF. The variable domain in full, completed from reference TRBV7-2 and TRBJ2-5, reads GAGVSQSPSNKVTEKGKDVELRCDPISGHTALYWYRQSLGQGLEFLIYFQGNSAPDKSGLPSDRFSAERTGGSVSTLTIQRTQQEDSAVYLCASRFDFSGETQYFGPGTRLLVL.

Concerning this clonotype: Mismatch with germline at one junction end may stem from a read error. CDR3 DNA: TGCGCCAGCAGTGAGAGTCGGGAAGGGATAATTCCCGGGGGGGCCAACGTCCTGACTTTT. As protein: CASSESREGIIPGGANVLTF. The J gene is TRBJ2-6, the V gene TRBV10-1, with 8 bases aligning to TRBD2. The CDR3 extends over 20 amino acids. Germline CDR1 and CDR2: WNHNN and SYGVQD (reference sequence).

Only a few counts were recorded for this clonotype. V gene TRBV24-1 combines with J gene TRBJ1-5; D is possibly TRBD1 (6 bases). The CDR3 covers 13 residues. Germline V gene sequence: CDR1 KGHDR, CDR2 SFDVKD. V was shortened by 4 bases and J by 8 bases, with 11 bases between the two germline ends. CDR3 protein: CATSDSGQKPQHF. CDR3 nucleotide sequence: TGTGCCACCAGTGACTCAGGACAGAAGCCCCAGCATTTT.

In its sample, this clonotype was seen a few times. The rearrangement joins TRBV7-2 to TRBJ2-3; TRBD2 matches at 8 bases. CDR1 is SGHTA and CDR2 is FQGNSA in the germline V gene. This CDR3 is 16 amino acids long. V dropped 5 bases and J dropped 2; count of bases not matched to a gene: 9. CDR3 in amino acids: CASSTRLATLTDTQYF. CDR3 coding DNA: TGTGCCAGCAGCACTAGACTAGCGACACTCACAGATACGCAGTATTTT.

This clonotype was found many times. The V and J genes are TRBV6-5 and TRBJ2-6; 7 bases line up with TRBD1. Germline V gene sequence: CDR1 MNHEY, CDR2 SVGAGI. The CDR3 consists of 16 residues. V shed 2 bases and J 2 bases; nucleotides not matched to a gene: 3. The CDR3 DNA reads as TGTGCCAGCAGTTACGGGACAGAGGCTGGGGCCAACGTCCTGACTTTC. As protein: CASSYGTEAGANVLTF.

The chain couples TRBV9 to TRBJ1-3; the D is unclear. Trimming shortened V by 7 bases and J by 2 bases, and 16 bases separated the two germline ends. Germline V gene data show CDR1 as SGDLS and CDR2 as YYNGEE. The CDR3 extends over 15 amino acids. CDR3 DNA sequence: TGTGCCAGCGTCCCTGGGCAGACAACTGGAAACACCATATATTTT. This codes for CASVPGQTTGNTIYF.

The V gene is TRBV12-3 or TRBV12-4, the J gene TRBJ1-5; D unresolved. Deletions cut 3 bases from V and 2 bases from J, with 8 bases between. The CDR3 loop spans 14 amino acids. The CDR3, as DNA: TGTGCCAGCAGTTTGCTGGTAGGCAATCAGCCCCAGCATTTT. Translated: CASSLLVGNQPQHF.

The chain joins TRBV28 to TRBJ2-1, with 9 positions matching TRBD1. The J segment lost 6 bases and the V segment lost 5 bases, leaving 8 bases of the junction unmatched. CDR3 length: 15 amino acids. Per the germline V gene, CDR1 is MDHEN and CDR2 is SYDVKM. CDR3 sequence reads: CASSRPGTGSNEQFF. DNA for the CDR3: TGTGCCAGCAGTCGTCCCGGGACAGGGTCCAATGAGCAGTTCTTC.

The sample holds a few counts of this clonotype. The chain recombines TRBV5-1 with TRBJ2-1; no definite D call. From germline, CDR1 is SGHRS and CDR2 YFSETQ. The CDR3 covers 17 residues. The V gene lost 2 bases and the J gene lost 0 bases, with 15 bases spanning the gap. CDR3 protein: CASSFSPLSSSYNEQFF. The CDR3 DNA sequence: TGCGCCAGCAGCTTCTCCCCCCTCTCGAGCTCCTACAATGAGCAGTTCTTC.

The chain joins TRBV7-9 to TRBJ2-5, with 7 bases aligning to TRBD2. V shed 3 bases and J 1 base; nucleotides not matched to a gene: 2. The CDR3 length is 14 residues. CDR1 SEHNR and CDR2 FQNEAQ come from the germline V gene (reference sequence). The CDR3 spells CASSFGGGQETQYF. The CDR3 nucleotides read TGTGCCAGCAGCTTTGGCGGGGGCCAAGAGACCCAGTACTTC.

This clonotype was recorded a few times. The chain uses TRBV28 and TRBJ2-3; 10 bases fit TRBD2. The germline V gene has CDR1 MDHEN and CDR2 SYDVKM. Trimming at V came to 8 bases and at J to 3 bases, leaving 8 bases not matched to a gene. This CDR3 is built from 15 residues. CDR3 residues: CASLAGVEGTDTQYF. The CDR3 coding sequence is TGTGCCAGCCTAGCGGGAGTCGAAGGGACAGATACGCAGTATTTT.

This sequence joins TRBV3-1 and TRBJ1-1, with D unclear. In germline, CDR1 is LGHDT, CDR2 YNNKEL (reference sequence). CDR3 length: 14 residues. Trimming shortened V by 7 bases and J by 1 base, and 13 bases separated the two germline ends. The CDR3 DNA sequence: TGTGCCAGCACCCGAAGTCCGGGGAACACTGAAGCTTTCTTT. Its translation is CASTRSPGNTEAFF.

Written as DNA, the CDR3 is TGTGCCAGCAGCTCGGACGGTGGAAACACCATATATTTT. Translating it yields CASSSDGGNTIYF. The rearrangement joins TRBV7-2 to TRBJ1-3; no definite D call. V lost 4 bases and J lost 3, with 7 bases in between. CDR1 is SGHTA, CDR2 FQGNSA, per germline. The CDR3 covers 13 residues.

This clonotype appeared a few times. This chain uses TRBV2 with TRBJ2-7, with no clear D. Germline CDR1 and CDR2: SNHLY and FYNNEI. Trimming took 1 base from V and 3 from J, leaving 10 bases between them. The CDR3 is 14 amino acids. The chain's CDR3 is CASSEGPGVYEQYF. In DNA, the CDR3 is TGTGCCAGCAGTGAAGGCCCGGGTGTCTACGAGCAGTACTTC.

This clonotype was detected only a few times. The genes are TRBV7-8 and TRBJ2-1; the match to TRBD2 covers 8 bases. The germline V gene encodes CDR1 SGHVS and CDR2 FQNEAQ. V was clipped by 6 bases and J by 12 bases; unmatched bases: 16. This CDR3 region has 15 residues. The CDR3 nucleotides are TGTGCCAGCAGTCCCCCCATGGTAGCGGGATTCCGGCAGTTCTTC. Translation gives CASSPPMVAGFRQFF.

V gene TRBV2 combines with J gene TRBJ2-1; tentative D call: TRBD2 (6 bases). This CDR3 is built from 14 residues. Germline V gene sequence: CDR1 SNHLY, CDR2 FYNNEI. V lost 4 bases and J 4 bases, leaving 11 bases between the germline ends. CDR3 residues: CASSVGSGYNEQFF. CDR3 nucleotides: TGTGCCAGCAGTGTAGGTAGCGGTTACAATGAGCAGTTCTTC.

The chain couples TRBV27 to TRBJ2-7; 7 positions agree with TRBD1. J was trimmed by 0 bases and V by 5 bases; bases with no gene match: 7. The germline gives CDR1 MNHEY, CDR2 SMNVEV (reference sequence). This CDR3 has 15 amino acids. The CDR3, as DNA: TGTGCCAGCAGTCCGGGACAGTCATCCTCCTACGAGCAGTACTTC. It encodes CASSPGQSSSYEQYF.

Concerning this clonotype: The junction differs from germline at one of its ends, possibly a read error. The CDR3 is CASNQARGGKETEAFF. CDR3 coding DNA: TGTGCCAGCAACCAAGCACGTGGGGGGAAGGAGACTGAAGCTTTCTTT. The chain couples TRBV14 to TRBJ1-1, with D perhaps matching TRBD1 (5 bases). Germline CDR1 is SGHDN and CDR2 is FVKESK. The CDR3 has 16 amino acids.

The chain employs TRBV25-1 and TRBJ2-1; 12 bases agree with TRBD2. V shed 7 bases, J shed 10 bases, and the junction held 5 bases outside the gene matches. The CDR3 is 13 amino acids. The germline V gene has CDR1 MGHDK and CDR2 SYGVNS. DNA for the CDR3: TGTGCCAGCACCAGACTAGCGGGAGACGAGCAGTTCTTC. This gives the protein CASTRLAGDEQFF.

The chain combines TRBV2 with TRBJ1-2; 7 bases are a match to TRBD1. V lost 0 bases, J lost 5 bases, and 18 bases stayed unmatched. CDR1 and CDR2 (germline): SNHLY, FYNNEI. The CDR3 has 19 residues. CDR3: CASSEAAVVGQFGGYGYTF. Here the CDR3 DNA reads TGTGCCAGCAGTGAAGCCGCGGTCGTGGGACAGTTCGGCGGTTATGGCTACACCTTC.

This clonotype was picked up many times. This chain joins TRBV2 and TRBJ2-5; D is ambiguous. V lost 0 bases and J 3 bases, leaving 2 bases between the germline ends. Per germline, CDR1 SNHLY and CDR2 FYNNEI. The CDR3 loop spans 12 amino acids. CDR3 sequence reads: CASSEAEETQYF. The CDR3 DNA reads TGTGCCAGCAGTGAAGCGGAAGAGACCCAGTACTTC.